Listed here are 8 T cell receptor beta chains from one sample, sequenced in a study of blood T cells in healthy people across ages (dated by TCRdb to between 2014 and 2016). Library generation was performed with 5' RACE. These reads were obtained on an Illumina HiSeq 2500. A second PCR of roughly 7 to 11 cycles was performed with a sample-barcoded 5' primer and a J-beta primer mix. The public sequencing data were trimmed at Q25 with fastp and processed into clonotypes with MiXCR by TCRdb, which kept only in-frame beta chains. One record per CDR3 amino acid sequence lists the most common genes and DNA. Recorded for this sample are 550,000 to 700,000 distinct CDR3 sequences; 27% of them occurred a single time. Approximately 17% of the sample is in the top ten clones. Source material: blood. The source is a woman in her 70s in good health.

This clonotype was observed a handful of times. The genes are TRBV4-1 and TRBJ2-4; a weak D match, TRBD1 (7 bases). The germline V and J ends were trimmed by 4 bases and 0 bases, with 22 bases remaining between them. This CDR3 has 19 residues. Germline assignment: CDR1 MGHRA and CDR2 YSYEKL. In DNA form, the CDR3 reads TGCGCCAGCAGCCTACGGGGGCAGGGGGAGACCCTAGCCAAAAACATTCAGTACTTC. This gives the protein CASSLRGQGETLAKNIQYF.

This clonotype was picked up a small number of times. The chain recombines TRBV6-2 or TRBV6-3 with TRBJ1-6; 9 bases agree with TRBD1. With 9 bases clipped from V and 9 bases from J, the junction kept 12 bases outside the gene matches. CDR1 and CDR2 from the germline V gene are MNHEY and SVGEGT. The CDR3 spans 15 residues. CDR3 sequence reads: CARPRRDRDTSPLHF. CDR3 nucleotides: TGTGCCAGGCCAAGGCGGGACAGGGACACTTCACCCCTCCACTTT.

Of note for this clonotype: A junction end diverges from the germline sequence, so it may reflect a read error. The chain uses TRBV27 and TRBJ2-7; TRBD1 aligns across 7 bases. This CDR3 has 16 residues. Germline V gene data show CDR1 as MNHEY and CDR2 as SMNVEV (reference sequence). The CDR3 protein is CASSLKSLTGIPELYF. CDR3 nucleotides: TGTGCCAGCAGTTTAAAGTCTTTGACAGGGATTCCCGAGCTGTACTTC.

V is TRBV20-1 and J is TRBJ2-5; the D gene is possibly TRBD2 (6 bases). The germline CDR1 and CDR2 sequences are DFQATT and SNEGSKA (reference sequence). This CDR3 is 15 amino acids long. V lost 2 bases, J lost 5 bases, and 18 bases lay in between. The CDR3 DNA reads as TGCAGTGCTAGACCAGGAAGGGACTTCCGGGAGACCCAGTACTTC. It encodes CSARPGRDFRETQYF.

This clonotype was observed a handful of times. V and J are TRBV3-1 and TRBJ2-5; TRBD2 matches at 7 bases. The CDR3 covers 15 residues. The ends lost 2 bases at V and 5 bases at J; junction bases unmatched: 8. From germline, CDR1 is LGHDT and CDR2 YNNKEL (reference sequence). This chain's CDR3 is CASSQTGLRVETQYF. The CDR3 coding sequence is TGTGCCAGCAGCCAAACGGGACTACGGGTCGAGACCCAGTACTTC.

This clonotype was counted a few times. Possible read error: a much larger clone is one base away. The V call is TRBV4-3, the J call TRBJ2-5, with D possibly TRBD1 on 6 matching bases. The better agreement between TRBJ2-1 and the DNA end casts doubt on the J call. The CDR3 runs 15 residues. Per the germline V gene, CDR1 is LGHNA and CDR2 is YSLEER. DNA for the CDR3: TGCGCCAGCAGCCCTGGACAGACAATCTACAATGGGCAGTTCTTC. Protein sequence: CASSPGQTIYNGQFF.

The genes are TRBV10-3 and TRBJ2-1; 7 nucleotides agree with TRBD1. This CDR3 has 13 amino acids. V was pared by 0 bases and J by 14 bases, with 7 bases of the junction left unmatched. Germline CDR1 and CDR2: ENHRY and SYGVKD. CDR3: CAISESGQVRKFF. CDR3 sequence (DNA): TGTGCCATCAGTGAGTCAGGACAGGTCCGCAAGTTCTTC.

This clonotype came up a few times. The chain links TRBV2 to TRBJ1-2; the D is unclear. Trimming removed 7 bases at V and 6 bases at J, with 12 bases between. Germline lookup yields CDR1 SNHLY and CDR2 FYNNEI. The CDR3 length is 12 residues. CDR3 region: CASNLLTNGYTF. The CDR3 nucleotides are TGTGCCAGCAACCTCTTAACGAATGGCTACACCTTC.